This TCR beta chain comes out of a study of beta chain features in type 1 diabetes. The CDR3 totals 15 residues. V was clipped by 4 bases and J by 0 bases, with 12 bases between them. Germline values: CDR1 MNHNY, CDR2 SVGAGI (reference sequence). The study, taken as a whole, reports: Still unanswered here is whether HLA type influences TCRB rearrangement. Shortening of TCRB CDR3s, moderate but significant, appeared in all four CD4+ subsets of Type 1 diabetes patients.

Expressed TCRB transcripts were sequenced because the isolated RNA had all been reverse transcribed beforehand. Sequencing used immunoSEQ multiplex PCR; TCRdb keeps in-frame clones, though not all of them. The sample shows hundreds of thousands of clones, roughly an eighth of them seen only once. Turning to this clone: Its antigen is not identified.

This sequence joins TRBV6-6 and TRBJ1-1, with D unresolved. This TCR was sampled from a man between 18 and 29 years old with type 1 diabetes. Material for sequencing was naive CD4+ T cells from blood. The CDR3 reads CASSFQDFLNTEAFF. The CDR3 nucleotides read TGTGCCAGCAGTTTCCAGGACTTTCTGAACACTGAAGCTTTCTTT.